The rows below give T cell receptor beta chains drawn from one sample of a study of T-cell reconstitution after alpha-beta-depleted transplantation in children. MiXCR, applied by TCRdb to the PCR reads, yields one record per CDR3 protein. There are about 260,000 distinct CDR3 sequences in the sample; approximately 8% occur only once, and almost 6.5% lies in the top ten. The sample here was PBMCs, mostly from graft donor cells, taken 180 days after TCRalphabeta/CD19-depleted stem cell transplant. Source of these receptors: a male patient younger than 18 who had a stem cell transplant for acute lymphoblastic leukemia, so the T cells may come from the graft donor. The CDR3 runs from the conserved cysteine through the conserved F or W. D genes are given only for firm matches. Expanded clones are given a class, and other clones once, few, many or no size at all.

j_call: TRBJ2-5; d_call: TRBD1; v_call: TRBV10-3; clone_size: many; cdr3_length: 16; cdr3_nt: TGTGCCATCAGTGAGCCGACAGGGGTCCTTAAAGAGACCCAGTACTTC; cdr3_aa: CAISEPTGVLKETQYF
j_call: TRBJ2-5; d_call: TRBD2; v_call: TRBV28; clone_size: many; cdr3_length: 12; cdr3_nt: TGTGCCAGCGGACTAGCCCAAGAGACCCAGTACTTC; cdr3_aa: CASGLAQETQYF
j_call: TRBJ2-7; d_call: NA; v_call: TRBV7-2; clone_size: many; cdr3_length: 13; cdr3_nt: TGTGCCAGCAGCTGGACAGCCTCCTACGAGCAGTACTTC; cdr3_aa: CASSWTASYEQYF
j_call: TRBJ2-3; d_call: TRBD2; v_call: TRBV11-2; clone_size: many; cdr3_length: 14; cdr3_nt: TGTGCCAGCAGCTCCTTAGCGGGAGATCGTACGCAGTATTTT; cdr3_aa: CASSSLAGDRTQYF
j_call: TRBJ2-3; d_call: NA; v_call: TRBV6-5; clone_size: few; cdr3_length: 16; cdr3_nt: TGTGCCAGCAGTTACCCGATCCGGCCGCCTGGCGATACGCAGTATTTT; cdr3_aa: CASSYPIRPPGDTQYF
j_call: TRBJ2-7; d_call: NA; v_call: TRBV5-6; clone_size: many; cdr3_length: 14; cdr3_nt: TGTGCCAGCAGCTTCCCCGGGACTCCCTACGAGCAGTACTTC; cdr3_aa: CASSFPGTPYEQYF
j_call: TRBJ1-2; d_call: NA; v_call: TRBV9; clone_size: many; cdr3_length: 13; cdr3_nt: TGTGCCAGCAGCGTAGGAGGAGGATATGGCTACACCTTC; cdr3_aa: CASSVGGGYGYTF
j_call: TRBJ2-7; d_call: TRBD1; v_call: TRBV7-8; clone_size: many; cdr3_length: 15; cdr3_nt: TGTGCCAGCAGCTTAGTCCCGGACAGGGGTAGCGAGCAGTACTTC; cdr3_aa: CASSLVPDRGSEQYF
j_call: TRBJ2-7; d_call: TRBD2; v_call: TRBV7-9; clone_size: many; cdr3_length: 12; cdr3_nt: TGTGCCAGCAGCTTAGACCAGACTAGCGGTAGGTTC; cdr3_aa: CASSLDQTSGRF
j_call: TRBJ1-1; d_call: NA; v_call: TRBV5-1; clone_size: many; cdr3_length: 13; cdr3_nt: TGCGCCAGCAGCTTGTCCGACGGCACGGAAGCTTTCTTT; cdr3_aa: CASSLSDGTEAFF
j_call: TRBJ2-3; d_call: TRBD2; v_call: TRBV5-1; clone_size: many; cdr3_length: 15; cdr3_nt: TGCGCCAGCAGCTTGGAGGGACTAGCGCAGGGTACGCAGTATTTT; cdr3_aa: CASSLEGLAQGTQYF
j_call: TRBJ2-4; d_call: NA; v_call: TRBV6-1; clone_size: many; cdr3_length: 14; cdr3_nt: TGTGCCAGCAGACCGACTGTTAAGGGAAACATTCAGTACTTC; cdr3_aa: CASRPTVKGNIQYF
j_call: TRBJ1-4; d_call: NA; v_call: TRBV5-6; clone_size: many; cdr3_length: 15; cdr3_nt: TGTGCCAGCAGCTTGGGTACTTTGGCTAATGAAAAACTGTTTTTT; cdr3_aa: CASSLGTLANEKLFF
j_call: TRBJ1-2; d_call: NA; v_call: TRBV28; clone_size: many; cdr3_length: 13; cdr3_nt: TGTGCCAGCACCGATGACGTTAGATATGGCTACACCTTC; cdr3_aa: CASTDDVRYGYTF
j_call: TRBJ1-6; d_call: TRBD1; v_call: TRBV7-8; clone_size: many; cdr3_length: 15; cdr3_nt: TGTGCCAGCAGGGACAGGGGGGGTCGTAATTCACCCCTCCACTTT; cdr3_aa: CASRDRGGRNSPLHF
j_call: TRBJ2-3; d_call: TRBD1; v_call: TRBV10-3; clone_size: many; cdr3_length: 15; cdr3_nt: TGTGCCATCAGTGAGAAGGGGGCATTGGCAGATACGCAGTATTTT; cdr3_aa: CAISEKGALADTQYF
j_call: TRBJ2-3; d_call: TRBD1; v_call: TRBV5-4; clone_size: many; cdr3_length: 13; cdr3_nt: TGTGCCAGCTGGGACAGGGTGGGCGTTACGCAGTATTTT; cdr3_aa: CASWDRVGVTQYF
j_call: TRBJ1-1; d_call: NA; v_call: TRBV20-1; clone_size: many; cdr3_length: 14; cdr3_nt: TGCAGTGCTAGAGATGCAGGGGATAACACTGAAGCTTTCTTT; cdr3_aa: CSARDAGDNTEAFF
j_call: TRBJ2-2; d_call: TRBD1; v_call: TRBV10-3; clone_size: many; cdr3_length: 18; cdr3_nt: TGTGCCATCAGTGGGACGACCGGACAGGGGGCGCGTGGCGGGGAGCTGTTTTTT; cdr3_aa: CAISGTTGQGARGGELFF
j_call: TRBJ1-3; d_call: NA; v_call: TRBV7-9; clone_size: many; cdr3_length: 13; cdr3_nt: TGTGCCAGCGCCCGCTCCTCTGGAAACACCATATATTTT; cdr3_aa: CASARSSGNTIYF
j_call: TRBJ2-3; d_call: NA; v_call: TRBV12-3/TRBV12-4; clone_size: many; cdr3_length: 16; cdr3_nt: TGTGCCAGCAGTTTCGGTCCCAGACTTCACACAGATACGCAGTATTTT; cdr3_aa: CASSFGPRLHTDTQYF
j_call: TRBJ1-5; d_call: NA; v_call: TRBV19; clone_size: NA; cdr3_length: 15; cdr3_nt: TGTGCCAGTACCCGACAGGCGGGGAGCAATCAGCCCCAGCATTTT; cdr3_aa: CASTRQAGSNQPQHF
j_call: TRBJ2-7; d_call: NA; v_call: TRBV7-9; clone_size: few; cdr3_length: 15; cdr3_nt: TGTGCCAGCAGCCGTTCCAGGCCAACCCCGGGGCAGCAGTACTTC; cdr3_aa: CASSRSRPTPGQQYF
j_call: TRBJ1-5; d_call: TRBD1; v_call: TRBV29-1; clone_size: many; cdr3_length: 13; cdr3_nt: TGCAGCGTTCAGGACAGGGTAAATCAGCCCCAGCATTTT; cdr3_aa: CSVQDRVNQPQHF
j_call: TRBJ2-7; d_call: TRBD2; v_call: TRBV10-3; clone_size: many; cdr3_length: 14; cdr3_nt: TGTGCCATCAGTGGGGGACTAGCGGGAGGCGAGCAGTACTTC; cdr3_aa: CAISGGLAGGEQYF
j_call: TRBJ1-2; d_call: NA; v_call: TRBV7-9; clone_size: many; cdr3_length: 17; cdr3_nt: TGTGCCAGCAGCTTCGTGTATAAGGGACGGACTCACTATGGCTACACCTTC; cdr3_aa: CASSFVYKGRTHYGYTF
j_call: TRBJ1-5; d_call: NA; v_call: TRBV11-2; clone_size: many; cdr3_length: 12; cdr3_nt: TGTGCCAGCAGCTTCGGGCTGCGGCCCCAGCATTTT; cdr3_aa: CASSFGLRPQHF
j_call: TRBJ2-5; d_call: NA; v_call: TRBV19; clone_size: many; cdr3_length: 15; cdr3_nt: TGTGCCAGTAGTCCCTGGGCAGGGTCCCAAGAGACCCAGTACTTC; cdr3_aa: CASSPWAGSQETQYF
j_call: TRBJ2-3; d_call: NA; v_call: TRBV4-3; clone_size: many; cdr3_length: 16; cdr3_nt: TGCGCCAGCAGCCAAGAAAGCACCCGGGGAACAGATACGCAGTATTTT; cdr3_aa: CASSQESTRGTDTQYF
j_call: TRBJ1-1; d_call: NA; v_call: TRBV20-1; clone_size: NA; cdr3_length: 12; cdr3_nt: TGCAGTGCTAGGCCCCCCCGTACTGAAGCTTTCTTT; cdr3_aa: CSARPPRTEAFF
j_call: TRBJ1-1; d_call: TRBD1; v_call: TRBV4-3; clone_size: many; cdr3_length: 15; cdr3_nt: TGCGCCAGCAGCCAACATACAGGGGGGAACACTGAAGCTTTCTTT; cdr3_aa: CASSQHTGGNTEAFF
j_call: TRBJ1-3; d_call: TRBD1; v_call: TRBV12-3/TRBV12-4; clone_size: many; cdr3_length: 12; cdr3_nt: TGTGCCAGCAGTCACGGGACAGGGCCCCAATATTTT; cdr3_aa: CASSHGTGPQYF
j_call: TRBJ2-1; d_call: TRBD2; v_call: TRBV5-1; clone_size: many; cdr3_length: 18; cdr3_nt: TGCGCCAGCAGCTTGTTTATCATAGGACTAGCGGGCTACAATGAGCAGTTCTTC; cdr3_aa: CASSLFIIGLAGYNEQFF
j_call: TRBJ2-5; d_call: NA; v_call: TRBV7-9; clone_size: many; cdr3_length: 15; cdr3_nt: TGTGCCAGCAGCTTAGAATGGGGGAGTCGGGAGACCCAGTACTTC; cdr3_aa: CASSLEWGSRETQYF
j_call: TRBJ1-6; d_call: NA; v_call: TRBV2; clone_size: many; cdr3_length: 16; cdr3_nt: TGTGCCAGCAGTGAAATGACGCTGGGGTTGGGGTCACCCCTCCACTTT; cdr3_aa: CASSEMTLGLGSPLHF
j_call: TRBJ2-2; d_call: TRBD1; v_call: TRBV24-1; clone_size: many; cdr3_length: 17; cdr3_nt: TGTGCCACCAGTGACAGATGGACAGGTCCGAACACCGGGGAGCTGTTTTTT; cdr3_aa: CATSDRWTGPNTGELFF
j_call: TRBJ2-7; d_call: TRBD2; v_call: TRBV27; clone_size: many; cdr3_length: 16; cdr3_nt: TGTGCCAGCAGTCCTATACCTGCCGGGACTAGACACGAGCAGTACTTC; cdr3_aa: CASSPIPAGTRHEQYF
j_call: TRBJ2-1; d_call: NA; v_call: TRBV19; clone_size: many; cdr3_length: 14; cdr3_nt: TGTGCCAGTAGTTTAACAGGTCACTACAATGAGCAGTTCTTC; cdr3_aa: CASSLTGHYNEQFF
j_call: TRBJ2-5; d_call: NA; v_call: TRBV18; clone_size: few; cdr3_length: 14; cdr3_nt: TGTGCCAGCTCACCAGTGACATACCAAGAGACCCAGTACTTC; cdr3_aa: CASSPVTYQETQYF
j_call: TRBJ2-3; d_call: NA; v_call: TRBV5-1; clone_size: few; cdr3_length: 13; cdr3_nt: TGCGCCAGCAGCTTGGAAGGGGTAGATACGCAGTATTTT; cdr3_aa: CASSLEGVDTQYF
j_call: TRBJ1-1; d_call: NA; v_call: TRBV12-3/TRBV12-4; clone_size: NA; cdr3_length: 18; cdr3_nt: TGTGCCTGCACCCGTTTTCAGGATCCTACACGCTTGAACACTGAAGCTTTCTTT; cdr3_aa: CACTRFQDPTRLNTEAFF
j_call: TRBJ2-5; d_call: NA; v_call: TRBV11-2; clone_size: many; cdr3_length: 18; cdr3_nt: TGTGCCAGCAGCTTAAAGAGGGCAGTCAAGGATAGGGGAGAGACCCAGTACTTC; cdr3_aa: CASSLKRAVKDRGETQYF
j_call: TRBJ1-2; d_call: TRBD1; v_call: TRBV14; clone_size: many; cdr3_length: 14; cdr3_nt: TGTGCCAGCAGCCAAGACCACAGGGGGTCAGGCTACACCTTC; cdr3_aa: CASSQDHRGSGYTF